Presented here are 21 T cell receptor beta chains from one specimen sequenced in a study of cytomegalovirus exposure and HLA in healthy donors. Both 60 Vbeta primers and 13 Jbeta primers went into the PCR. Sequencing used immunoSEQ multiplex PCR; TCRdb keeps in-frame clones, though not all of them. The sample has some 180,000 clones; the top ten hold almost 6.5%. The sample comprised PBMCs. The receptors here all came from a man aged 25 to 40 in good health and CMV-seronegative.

The CDR3 sequence: CASWWEGGTDTQYF. CDR3 coding DNA: TGCGCCAGCTGGTGGGAGGGGGGCACAGATACGCAGTATTTT. V is TRBV4-1 and J is TRBJ2-3, with D possibly matching TRBD2 (7 bases). The CDR3 is 14 residues long. Trimming stripped 8 bases from V and 1 base from J, with 13 bases between. Germline lookup yields CDR1 MGHRA and CDR2 YSYEKL.

Written as DNA, the CDR3 is TGTGCCACCAGCAGATCTCGTAGCTCCTATAATTCACCCCTCCACTTT. Amino acids: CATSRSRSSYNSPLHF. The V and J genes are TRBV15 and TRBJ1-6; no clear D. V lost 2 bases, J lost 0 bases, and 8 bases lay in between. Germline V gene lookup returns CDR1 LNHNV and CDR2 YYDKDF (reference sequence). This CDR3 comprises 16 residues.

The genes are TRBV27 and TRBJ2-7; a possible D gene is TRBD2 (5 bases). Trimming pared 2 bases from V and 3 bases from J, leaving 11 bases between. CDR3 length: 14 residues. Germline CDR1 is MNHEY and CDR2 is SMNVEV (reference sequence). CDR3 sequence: CASSLRGPSYEQYF. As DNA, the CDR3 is TGTGCCAGCAGTTTACGAGGGCCAAGCTACGAGCAGTACTTC.

This CDR3 reads CASSPPEQRSGNEQFF. The CDR3 DNA is TGTGCCAGCTCACCACCGGAGCAAAGGAGTGGGAATGAGCAGTTCTTC. The chain joins TRBV18 to TRBJ2-1, with no clear D. V was clipped by 0 bases and J by 7 bases, with 16 bases between them. CDR3 size: 16 residues. Germline CDR1 and CDR2: KGHSH and LQKENI.

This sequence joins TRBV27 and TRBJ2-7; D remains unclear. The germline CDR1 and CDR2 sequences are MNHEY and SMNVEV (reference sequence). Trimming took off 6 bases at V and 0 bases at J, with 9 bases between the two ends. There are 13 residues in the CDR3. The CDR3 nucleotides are TGTGCCAGCAGGGGTTGGAGCTCCTACGAGCAGTACTTC. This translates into CASRGWSSYEQYF.

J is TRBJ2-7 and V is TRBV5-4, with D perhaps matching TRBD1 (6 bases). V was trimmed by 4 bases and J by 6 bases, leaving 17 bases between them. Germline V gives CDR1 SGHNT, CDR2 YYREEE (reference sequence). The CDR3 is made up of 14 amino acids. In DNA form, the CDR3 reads TGTGCCAGCAGCCCGCCCGGACAGTACCGCGAGCAGTACTTC. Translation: CASSPPGQYREQYF. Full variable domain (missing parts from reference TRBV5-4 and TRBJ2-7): ETGVTQSPTHLIKTRGQQVTLRCSSQSGHNTVSWYQQALGQGPQFIFQYYREEENGRGNFPPRFSGLQFPNYSSELNVNALELDDSALYLCASSPPGQYREQYFGPGTRLTVT.

CDR3 protein: CAISDYPLAGEGNEQFF. The CDR3 coding sequence is TGTGCCATCAGTGATTATCCACTAGCGGGAGAAGGGAATGAGCAGTTCTTC. The rearrangement uses TRBV10-3 and TRBJ2-1; 11 bases line up with TRBD2. Losses at the gene ends were 3 bases for V and 7 bases for J; bases not matched to a gene: 11. Germline CDR1 reads ENHRY; CDR2 reads SYGVKD. The CDR3 has 17 residues.

Here the CDR3 DNA reads TGTGCCAGCAGCGGTAGCACTAGCGGGGGCCCATACTACGAGCAGTACTTC. The encoded protein is CASSGSTSGGPYYEQYF. V gene TRBV7-8 combines with J gene TRBJ2-7, with 11 bases aligning to TRBD2. Germline V gene lookup returns CDR1 SGHVS and CDR2 FQNEAQ. The CDR3 totals 17 residues. Trimming at V came to 5 bases and at J to 3 bases, leaving 12 bases not matched to a gene.

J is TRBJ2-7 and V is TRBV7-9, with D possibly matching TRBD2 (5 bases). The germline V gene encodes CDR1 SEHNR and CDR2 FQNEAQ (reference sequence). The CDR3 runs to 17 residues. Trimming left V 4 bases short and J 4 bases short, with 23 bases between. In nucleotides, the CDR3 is TGTGCCAGCAGCTCCCATTATCAGGTCCACCTAGCATACGAGCAGTACTTC. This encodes CASSSHYQVHLAYEQYF.

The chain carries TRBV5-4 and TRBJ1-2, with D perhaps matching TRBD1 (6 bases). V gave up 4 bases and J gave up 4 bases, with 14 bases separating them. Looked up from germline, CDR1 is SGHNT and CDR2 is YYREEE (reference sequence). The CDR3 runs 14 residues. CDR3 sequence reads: CASSHTGPGYGYTF. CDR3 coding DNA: TGTGCCAGCAGCCACACAGGGCCCGGCTATGGCTACACCTTC. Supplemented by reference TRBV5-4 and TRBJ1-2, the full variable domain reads ETGVTQSPTHLIKTRGQQVTLRCSSQSGHNTVSWYQQALGQGPQFIFQYYREEENGRGNFPPRFSGLQFPNYSSELNVNALELDDSALYLCASSHTGPGYGYTFGSGTRLTVV.

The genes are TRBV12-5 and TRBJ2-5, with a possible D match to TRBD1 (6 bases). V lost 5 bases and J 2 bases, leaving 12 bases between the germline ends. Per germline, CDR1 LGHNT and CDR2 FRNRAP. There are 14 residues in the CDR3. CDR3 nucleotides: TGTGCTAGTGGTCTACGGACAGAGCAAGAGACCCAGTACTTC. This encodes CASGLRTEQETQYF.

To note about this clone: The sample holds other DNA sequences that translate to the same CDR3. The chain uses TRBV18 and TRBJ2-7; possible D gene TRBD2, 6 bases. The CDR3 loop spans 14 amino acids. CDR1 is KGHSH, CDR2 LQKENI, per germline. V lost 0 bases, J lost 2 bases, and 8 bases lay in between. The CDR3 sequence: CASSPPAGTYEQYF. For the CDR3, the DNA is TGTGCCAGCTCACCACCGGCGGGAACCTACGAGCAGTACTTC.

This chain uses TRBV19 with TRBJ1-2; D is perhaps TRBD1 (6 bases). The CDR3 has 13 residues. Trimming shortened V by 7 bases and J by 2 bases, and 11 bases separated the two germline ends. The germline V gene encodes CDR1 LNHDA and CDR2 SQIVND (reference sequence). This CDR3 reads CASKAGANYGYTF. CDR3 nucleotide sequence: TGTGCCAGTAAGGCAGGGGCGAACTATGGCTACACCTTC.

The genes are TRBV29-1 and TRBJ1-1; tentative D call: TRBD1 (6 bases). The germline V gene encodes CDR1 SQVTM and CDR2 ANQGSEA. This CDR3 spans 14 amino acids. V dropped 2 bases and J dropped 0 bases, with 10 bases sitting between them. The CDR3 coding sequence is TGCAGCGTTGAAAGGGGGGGGGTGAACACTGAAGCTTTCTTT. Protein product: CSVERGGVNTEAFF. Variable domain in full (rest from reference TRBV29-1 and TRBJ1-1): SAVISQKPSRDICQRGTSLTIQCQVDSQVTMMFWYRQQPGQSLTLIATANQGSEATYESGFVIDKFPISRPNLTFSTLTVSNMSPEDSSIYLCSVERGGVNTEAFFGQGTRLTVV.

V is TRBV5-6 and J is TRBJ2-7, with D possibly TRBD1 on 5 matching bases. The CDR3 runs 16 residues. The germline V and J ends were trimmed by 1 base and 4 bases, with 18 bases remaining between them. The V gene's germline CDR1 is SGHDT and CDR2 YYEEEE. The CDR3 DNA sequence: TGTGCCAGCAGCTTGCCGGTAGGGCAGGGCAGGTACGAGCAGTACTTC. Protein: CASSLPVGQGRYEQYF.

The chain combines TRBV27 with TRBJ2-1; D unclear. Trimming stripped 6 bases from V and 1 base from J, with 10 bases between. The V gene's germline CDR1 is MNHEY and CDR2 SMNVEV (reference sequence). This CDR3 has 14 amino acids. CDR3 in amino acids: CASRLVSSYNEQFF. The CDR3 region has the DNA TGTGCCAGCAGGCTAGTAAGTTCCTACAATGAGCAGTTCTTC.

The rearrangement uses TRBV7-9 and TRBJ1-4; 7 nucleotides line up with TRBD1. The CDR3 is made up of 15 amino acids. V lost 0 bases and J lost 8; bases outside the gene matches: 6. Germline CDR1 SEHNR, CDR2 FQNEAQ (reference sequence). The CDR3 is CASSLAYTGVEKLFF. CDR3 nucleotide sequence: TGTGCCAGCAGCTTAGCTTATACAGGGGTCGAAAAACTGTTTTTT.

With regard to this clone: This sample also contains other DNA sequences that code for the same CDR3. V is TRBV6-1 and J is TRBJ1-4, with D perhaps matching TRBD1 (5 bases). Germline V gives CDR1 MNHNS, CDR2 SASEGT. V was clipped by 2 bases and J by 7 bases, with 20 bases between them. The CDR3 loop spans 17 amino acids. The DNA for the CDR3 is TGTGCCAGCAGTGAAACCCTGCGCGGGGCTTTGACTGAAAAACTGTTTTTT. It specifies CASSETLRGALTEKLFF.

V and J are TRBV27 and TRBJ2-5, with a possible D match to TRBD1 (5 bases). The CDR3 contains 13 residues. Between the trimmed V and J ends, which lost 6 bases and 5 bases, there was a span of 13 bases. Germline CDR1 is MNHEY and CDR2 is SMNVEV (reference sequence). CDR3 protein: CASRARVFETQYF. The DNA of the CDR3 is TGTGCCAGCAGGGCCAGGGTTTTCGAGACCCAGTACTTC.

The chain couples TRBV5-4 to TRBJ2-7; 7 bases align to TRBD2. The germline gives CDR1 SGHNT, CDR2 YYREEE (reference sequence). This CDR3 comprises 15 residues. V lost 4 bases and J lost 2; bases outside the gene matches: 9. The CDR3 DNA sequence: TGTGCCAGCAGCCAGTCTAGCGGCGATACCTACGAGCAGTACTTC. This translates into CASSQSSGDTYEQYF.

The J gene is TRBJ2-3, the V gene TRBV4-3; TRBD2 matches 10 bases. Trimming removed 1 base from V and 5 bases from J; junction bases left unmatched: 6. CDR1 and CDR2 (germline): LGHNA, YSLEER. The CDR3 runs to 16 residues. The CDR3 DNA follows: TGCGCCAGCAGCCAAGCAGCGGGGGGGCGAGGAGATACGCAGTATTTT. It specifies CASSQAAGGRGDTQYF.